This T cell receptor beta chain originates from a study of blood T cell repertoires in COVID-19. This CDR3 has 15 amino acids. Germline V gene lookup returns CDR1 MNHEY and CDR2 SMNVEV (reference sequence). V lost 8 bases and J 6 bases, leaving 22 bases between the germline ends. The assay was immunoSEQ multiplex PCR, and TCRdb's table has in-frame clones only and misses some. The table lists 70,000 to 85,000 clones, around 82% of them singletons. The V call is TRBV27, the J call TRBJ2-5, with a weak D call TRBD1 (7 bases). The source material was peripheral blood. The receptor was isolated from a man at least 80 years old with active or convalescent COVID-19. CDR3 amino acids: CASAPQAGQLKTQYF. The DNA of the CDR3 is TGTGCCAGCGCCCCCCAGGCGGGACAGCTTAAGACCCAGTACTTC.